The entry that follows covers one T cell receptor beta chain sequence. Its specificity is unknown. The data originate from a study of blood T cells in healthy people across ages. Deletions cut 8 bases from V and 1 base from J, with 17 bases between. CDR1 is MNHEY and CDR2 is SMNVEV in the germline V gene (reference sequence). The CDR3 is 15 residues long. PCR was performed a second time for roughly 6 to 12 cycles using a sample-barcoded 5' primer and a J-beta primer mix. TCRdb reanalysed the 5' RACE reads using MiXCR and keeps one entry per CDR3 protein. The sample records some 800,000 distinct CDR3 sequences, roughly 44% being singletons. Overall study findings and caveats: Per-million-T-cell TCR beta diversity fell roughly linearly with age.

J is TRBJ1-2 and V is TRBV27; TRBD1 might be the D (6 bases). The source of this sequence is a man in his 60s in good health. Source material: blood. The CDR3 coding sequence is TGTGCCAGCCGCAGTTTATTAGGGGGTAACTATGGCTACACCTTC. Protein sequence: CASRSLLGGNYGYTF.